This T cell receptor (beta chain) was profiled in a study of cytomegalovirus exposure and HLA in healthy donors. Only one count was recorded for this clone. Amplification used 60 Vbeta primers and 13 Jbeta primers. Data came from immunoSEQ multiplex PCR; TCRdb stores just in-frame clones and leaves some out. The data hold some 150,000 clones, with about 80% observed a single time. The clonotype was recovered from a man in his thirties or forties in good health and CMV-seronegative. Sequenced: PBMCs.

DNA of the CDR3: TGTGCCAGCAGAAGAGGACAGGGTAGGGATGGCTACACCTTC. Translation gives CASRRGQGRDGYTF. The J gene is TRBJ1-2, the V gene TRBV2, with 8 bases aligning to TRBD1. This CDR3 comprises 14 residues. Germline V gene lookup returns CDR1 SNHLY and CDR2 FYNNEI. The ends lost 6 bases at V and 6 bases at J; junction bases unmatched: 9.